Listed here are 15 T cell receptor beta chains from one sample, sequenced in a study of cytomegalovirus exposure and HLA in healthy donors. In the PCR, 60 Vbeta and 13 Jbeta primers were used. Method: immunoSEQ multiplex PCR; TCRdb's copy keeps in-frame clones and lacks some. Of some 190,000 clones listed, around 78% are singletons. The sequenced material came from PBMCs. These receptor sequences come from a woman in her thirties in good health and CMV-seropositive.

V usage is TRBV11-2 and J usage is TRBJ2-2, with D unresolved. V lost 0 bases, J lost 8 bases, and 10 bases lay in between. Germline CDR1 and CDR2: SGHAT and FQNNGV. The CDR3 has 14 amino acids. The CDR3 loop is CASSLDSRSGELFF. CDR3 coding DNA: TGTGCCAGCAGCTTAGATTCTAGATCGGGGGAGCTGTTTTTT.

V gene TRBV5-1 combines with J gene TRBJ1-1; perhaps TRBD1 as D (5 bases). Germline CDR1 is SGHRS and CDR2 is YFSETQ. The CDR3 runs to 16 residues. The V gene lost 4 bases and the J gene lost 1 base, with 17 bases spanning the gap. The CDR3 region has the DNA TGCGCCAGCAGCACGACGGCAGGGACTGGGAACACTGAAGCTTTCTTT. Amino acid sequence: CASSTTAGTGNTEAFF.

This clone was observed once. The J gene is TRBJ1-6, the V gene TRBV7-6; D may be TRBD1 (5 bases). The CDR3 consists of 18 residues. With 5 bases removed from V and 5 bases from J, the gap between germline ends came to 22 bases. Per the germline V gene, CDR1 is SGHVS and CDR2 is FNYEAQ. The DNA of the CDR3 is TGTGCCAGCAGCCTAAGAAGGGGCTCCCCTCCGAATAATTCACCCCTCCACTTT. Translating gives CASSLRRGSPPNNSPLHF.

In this sample, this clone turned up a few times. The chain joins TRBV7-2 to TRBJ1-1; 9 positions match TRBD1. Germline assignment: CDR1 SGHTA and CDR2 FQGNSA. Trimming cost V 5 bases and J 11 bases; bases outside gene matches: 12. CDR3 length: 14 amino acids. In nucleotides, the CDR3 is TGTGCCAGCAGCATCACAGGGGGCACCTCTATCGCTTTCTTT. It codes for CASSITGGTSIAFF. The full variable domain, completed using reference TRBV7-2 and TRBJ1-1, is GAGVSQSPSNKVTEKGKDVELRCDPISGHTALYWYRQSLGQGLEFLIYFQGNSAPDKSGLPSDRFSAERTGGSVSTLTIQRTQQEDSAVYLCASSITGGTSIAFFGQGTRLTVV.

This rearrangement joins TRBV30 to TRBJ1-1; 7 nucleotides match TRBD1. CDR3 size: 14 residues. CDR1 is GTSNPN and CDR2 is SVGIG in the germline V gene (reference sequence). With 6 bases clipped from V and 9 bases from J, the junction kept 16 bases outside the gene matches. CDR3 sequence (DNA): TGTGCCTGCCGTGGTGGACCAGAGAGGGGGCAAGCTTTCTTT. It is translated as CACRGGPERGQAFF.

The V call is TRBV11-3, the J call TRBJ1-3, with no clear D. The CDR3 runs to 14 residues. Germline V gene lookup returns CDR1 SGHNT and CDR2 YENEEA. V was cut by 5 bases and J by 2 bases, with 10 bases left in between. In DNA, the CDR3 is TGTGCCAGCAGCCTCCCGGGAGCTGGAAACACCATATATTTT. Protein product: CASSLPGAGNTIYF.

This chain connects TRBV5-1 to TRBJ2-5; TRBD1 might be the D (6 bases). The V gene's germline CDR1 is SGHRS and CDR2 YFSETQ. CDR3 size: 14 residues. Trimming pared 0 bases from V and 5 bases from J, leaving 11 bases between. CDR3 nucleotide sequence: TGCGCCAGCAGCTTGGGCCAGGGGTGGGAGACCCAGTACTTC. This encodes CASSLGQGWETQYF.

V usage is TRBV11-2 and J usage is TRBJ2-5; 9 bases are shared with TRBD1. The CDR3 totals 13 residues. The germline V gene has CDR1 SGHAT and CDR2 FQNNGV. The trim removed 5 bases at V and 3 bases at J, leaving 1 base unmatched. CDR3 nucleotides: TGTGCCAGCAGCCGGGACAGGGAAGAGACCCAGTACTTC. Protein: CASSRDREETQYF.

The rearrangement links TRBV5-1 to TRBJ2-7; 7 bases are shared with TRBD2. CDR3 length equals 15 residues. The V and J ends lost 0 bases and 4 bases, in that order; junction bases with no gene match: 7. CDR1 SGHRS and CDR2 YFSETQ come from the germline V gene. As DNA, the CDR3 is TGCGCCAGCAGCTTGGAAGCGGGATTGGCTTACGAGCAGTACTTC. Protein product: CASSLEAGLAYEQYF.

The V call is TRBV5-6, the J call TRBJ2-3; 7 bases are shared with TRBD2. The CDR3 extends over 14 amino acids. CDR1 is SGHDT and CDR2 is YYEEEE in the germline V gene. The V segment lost 4 bases and the J segment 6 bases; nucleotides outside the gene matches: 8. Here the CDR3 DNA reads TGTGCCAGCAGCGGGGGGGGGACCGCGGATACGCAGTATTTT. This codes for CASSGGGTADTQYF.

This chain joins TRBV27 and TRBJ1-1; 9 bases are a match to TRBD1. There are 15 residues in the CDR3. CDR1 and CDR2 from the germline V gene are MNHEY and SMNVEV (reference sequence). V trimming: 8 bases; J trimming: 0 bases; junction bases outside the gene matches: 7. The CDR3 DNA is TGTGCCAGCTGGACAGGGGAATTCATGAACACTGAAGCTTTCTTT. It codes for CASWTGEFMNTEAFF.

The chain links TRBV27 to TRBJ2-7; TRBD2 agrees at 8 bases. From germline, CDR1 is MNHEY and CDR2 SMNVEV (reference sequence). The length of the CDR3 is 15 residues. The V gene end was trimmed by 6 bases and the J gene end by 4 bases; junction bases not matched to a gene: 11. The CDR3 loop is CASSPQFAGGYEQYF. In nucleotides, the CDR3 is TGTGCCAGCAGCCCCCAGTTCGCGGGGGGTTACGAGCAGTACTTC.

This clone was found a few times. The chain uses TRBV7-6 and TRBJ2-3; TRBD2 agrees at 9 bases. The CDR3 consists of 19 residues. V gave up 2 bases and J gave up 2 bases; unmatched junction bases: 14. Germline CDR1 is SGHVS and CDR2 is FNYEAQ. The CDR3 reads CASSLIVGGGDLSTDTQYF. CDR3 nucleotides: TGTGCCAGCAGCTTAATCGTGGGCGGGGGGGACCTTTCCACAGATACGCAGTATTTT.

This clone was seen more than once but under ten times. The DNA of the CDR3 is TGTGCCAGCACCGATTCCTTGAGGGGGACTGAAGCTTTCTTT. It yields the protein CASTDSLRGTEAFF. V usage is TRBV28 and J usage is TRBJ1-1, with D possibly TRBD1 on 6 matching bases. Germline values: CDR1 MDHEN, CDR2 SYDVKM. The ends were cut back, 7 bases at V and 5 bases at J, with 17 bases in the middle. The CDR3 extends over 14 amino acids.

V and J are TRBV5-6 and TRBJ2-2; 7 bases are a match to TRBD1. The germline V gene encodes CDR1 SGHDT and CDR2 YYEEEE. The CDR3 is made up of 15 amino acids. V dropped 4 bases and J dropped 4; count of bases not matched to a gene: 7. The CDR3: CASSAPTGTTGELFF. Here the CDR3 DNA reads TGTGCCAGCAGCGCTCCGACAGGGACCACCGGGGAGCTGTTTTTT.